This T cell receptor beta chain was sequenced during a study of T cells expressing NK-cell markers. Looked up from germline, CDR1 is LNHDA and CDR2 is SQIVND (reference sequence). The CDR3 covers 16 residues. Concerning this clonotype itself: Its matching antigen is unknown.

Study conclusions and caveats: The contribution of dominant NKG2C+ clonotypes to CD8+ T cells in six donors was 1.0-7.0%.

With the 5' RACE reads reprocessed, TCRdb shows one record per CDR3 protein and no DNA. The sample table sets out roughly 300,000 distinct CDR3 sequences. The receptor comes from a woman aged 18 to 75 in good health. V usage is TRBV19 and J usage is TRBJ1-2; TCRdb selects TRBD1, and the lack of DNA leaves this call unchecked. The sequenced sample consisted of blood T cells: a sorted CD56 or NKG2C T cell subset, CD4+ or CD8+ T cells, or bulk PBMC T cells (not recorded which). Here the CDR3 reads CASSPYPSGQAPGYTF.